These T cell receptor beta chains were read from a single sample in a study of shared clonotypes between healthy human individuals. The data were produced by immunoSEQ multiplex PCR, yet TCRdb's version contains in-frame clones alone and is incomplete. The top ten hold 0.067% of the sample, which has 150,000 to 200,000 clones, over 85% seen once. The sample taken for sequencing was naive CD4+ T cells sorted from blood. These receptors all stem from a woman aged 25 to 39 in good health. Both conserved end residues are part of each CDR3. D genes are given only for firm matches. Size values are once, few and many counts, or a class for expanded clones, and some rows have none.

>once|-|TRBJ2-7|TRBV25-1
TGTGCCAGCAGGTACAGATTCGAGCAGTACTTC
CASRYRFEQYF
>-|-|TRBJ2-3|TRBV2
TGTGCCGGAGGGGGGGGACGCACAGATACGCAGTATTTT
CAGGGGRTDTQYF
>-|-|TRBJ1-3|TRBV9
TGTGCCAGCAGCGTAGGCCATATCTCTGGAAACACCATATATTTT
CASSVGHISGNTIYF
>-|-|TRBJ1-4|TRBV6-5
TGTGCCAGCAGACAGCCAACTAATGAAAAACTGTTTTTT
CASRQPTNEKLFF
>-|TRBD2|TRBJ2-2|TRBV4-1
TGCGCCAGCAGCCAAGATACCAGCGGGGGGAACACCGGGGAGCTGTTTTTT
CASSQDTSGGNTGELFF
>-|TRBD2|TRBJ2-5|TRBV19
TGTGCCAGTAGTATCGTGGGAGGGGATGGAGAGACCCAGTACTTC
CASSIVGGDGETQYF
>-|-|TRBJ2-7|TRBV28
TGTGCCAGCAGTTTAGGACACAGCTACGAGCAGTACTTC
CASSLGHSYEQYF
>-|TRBD2|TRBJ2-1|TRBV13
TGTGCCAGCAGCGACGCCGGGACTAGGGATCCGTTCTTC
CASSDAGTRDPFF
>-|-|TRBJ2-1|TRBV7-6
TGTGCCAGCAGCTTTAGGAGCTCCTACAATGAGCAGTTCTTC
CASSFRSSYNEQFF
>-|-|TRBJ2-7|TRBV7-9
TGTGCCAGCAGCCCGAGCTGGGGACATTTCGGATACTTC
CASSPSWGHFGYF
>-|-|TRBJ2-7|TRBV29-1
TGCAGCGTTGTAAGGGGGAAGGGGGCGGGAGAGCAGTACTTC
CSVVRGKGAGEQYF
>-|TRBD2|TRBJ2-1|TRBV7-2
TGTGCCAGCACGCTAGCGGTTCACAATGAGCAGTTCTTC
CASTLAVHNEQFF
>-|-|TRBJ1-3|TRBV7-3
TGTGCCAGCAGCCGGGCCCCAGGGACTGGAAACACCATATATTTT
CASSRAPGTGNTIYF
>-|-|TRBJ2-5|TRBV28
TGTGCCAGCATCCGGACACTCGGGGGGACCCAGTACTTC
CASIRTLGGTQYF
>-|-|TRBJ2-3|TRBV7-9
TGTGCCAGCAGCCGCGGAACAGATACGCAGTATTTT
CASSRGTDTQYF
>-|-|TRBJ1-5|TRBV6-5
TGTGCCAGCAGCAATATACAGGGAGGCCAGCCCCAGCATTTT
CASSNIQGGQPQHF
>-|TRBD1|TRBJ1-1|TRBV5-1
TGCGCCAGCAGCTCCAGACAGGGTGGCACTGAAGCTTTCTTT
CASSSRQGGTEAFF
>-|-|TRBJ2-7|TRBV28
TGTGCCAGCAGTCTTGACACTTACGAGCAGTACTTC
CASSLDTYEQYF
>-|TRBD1|TRBJ1-2|TRBV9
TGTGCCAGCATAAGGGACAGGGCGCCCGGGGAAGATGGCTACACCTTC
CASIRDRAPGEDGYTF
>-|-|TRBJ1-1|TRBV29-1
TGCAGCGTAGGGGCGAGGCTGAACACTGAAGCTTTCTTT
CSVGARLNTEAFF
>-|-|TRBJ1-4|TRBV18
TGTGCCAGCTCACCACGAGGCGAAAAACTGTTTTTT
CASSPRGEKLFF
>once|-|TRBJ2-7|TRBV5-4
TGTGCCAGCAGCTTGGCCGGTACCTACGAGCAGTACTTC
CASSLAGTYEQYF
>-|-|TRBJ1-5|TRBV4-2
TGTGCCAGCAGCCATATAGGGACGGCTAACAATCAGCCCCAGCATTTT
CASSHIGTANNQPQHF
>-|-|TRBJ2-1|TRBV7-9
TGTGCCAGCAGCCTAACAGGGATAAATGAGCAGTTCTTC
CASSLTGINEQFF
>-|TRBD1|TRBJ1-4|TRBV5-1
TGCGCCAGCAGCCAGACAGGGGAGGTTGGTGAAAAACTGTTTTTT
CASSQTGEVGEKLFF
>once|-|TRBJ2-7|TRBV5-1
TGCGCCAGCAGCTTGGATAAAGCTTTCTACGAGCAGTACTTC
CASSLDKAFYEQYF
>-|-|TRBJ2-7|TRBV6-5
TGTGCCAGCAGTTATCACGAGCGAGGGAGGTACGAGCAGTACTTC
CASSYHERGRYEQYF
>once|-|TRBJ1-1|TRBV7-2
TGTGCCAGCAGCCCATATAAGGCTTTCTTT
CASSPYKAFF
>-|TRBD1|TRBJ2-6|TRBV5-1
TGCGCCAGCAGCCGGACAGGTGTTGGGGCCAACGTCCTGACTTTC
CASSRTGVGANVLTF
>-|-|TRBJ2-7|TRBV28
TGTGCCAGCAGTTTAAAGGGCTACGAGCAGTACTTC
CASSLKGYEQYF
>-|-|TRBJ1-5|TRBV14
TGTGCCAGCAGCGAAGGAATAGGTCAGCCCCAGCATTTT
CASSEGIGQPQHF
>once|-|TRBJ2-1|TRBV7-8
TGTGCCAGCGGGCCTCGACCAAGGATAGCGGATTACAATGAGCAGTTCTTC
CASGPRPRIADYNEQFF
>-|-|TRBJ1-1|TRBV6-1
TGTGCCAGCACCAGGGCGAACACTGAAGCTTTCTTT
CASTRANTEAFF
>-|TRBD1|TRBJ2-2|TRBV11-2
TGTGCCAGCAGCTTGAGGACAGGCTACACCGGGGAGCTGTTTTTT
CASSLRTGYTGELFF
>-|TRBD2|TRBJ2-1|TRBV29-1
TGCAGCGCCGAAGGCGGGAGAGAATATGAGCAGTTCTTC
CSAEGGREYEQFF
>-|TRBD2|TRBJ2-6|TRBV19
TGTGCCAGTAACCCGGGGGGATCTGGGGCCAACGTCCTGACTTTC
CASNPGGSGANVLTF
>-|TRBD2|TRBJ2-5|TRBV5-1
TGCGCCAGCGGGGCGGGAGCGGTCCCTGGAACCCAGTACTTC
CASGAGAVPGTQYF
>-|TRBD2|TRBJ2-5|TRBV29-1
TGCAGCGGTCAAGCGGGGGGGGAGACCCAGTACTTC
CSGQAGGETQYF
>-|-|TRBJ1-1|TRBV28
TGTGCCAGCGACGACGCTCAGGGGTACACTGAAGCTTTCTTT
CASDDAQGYTEAFF
>-|-|TRBJ1-3|TRBV13
TGTGCCAGCAGCTTCTCGTATGGAAACACCATATATTTT
CASSFSYGNTIYF
>-|-|TRBJ2-7|TRBV7-2
TGTGCCAGCAGCCCGAGAAGTCCGGGTGAGCAGTACTTC
CASSPRSPGEQYF
>-|-|TRBJ2-7|TRBV25-1
TGTGCCAGCAGTGAATATCACAGGGTTGGCGAGCAGTACTTC
CASSEYHRVGEQYF
>-|TRBD1|TRBJ2-1|TRBV7-2
TGTGCCAGCAGCTTAGAAGGGACAGGAAGCAATGAGCAGTTCTTC
CASSLEGTGSNEQFF
>-|-|TRBJ2-5|TRBV4-1
TGCGCCAGCAGCCAACAGGGGACCCCGGGACAAGAGACCCAGTACTTC
CASSQQGTPGQETQYF
>-|TRBD1|TRBJ1-4|TRBV5-6
TGTGCCAGCAGCTCCCGACAGGGGCCTAATGAAAAACTGTTTTTT
CASSSRQGPNEKLFF
>-|-|TRBJ2-2|TRBV19
TGTGCCAGCCAACGGGCGTCATCGGCAACCGGGGAGCTGTTTTTT
CASQRASSATGELFF
>-|-|TRBJ2-4|TRBV5-1
TGCGCCAGCAGCTTGGACAGAAACATTCAGTACTTC
CASSLDRNIQYF
>-|TRBD2|TRBJ2-7|TRBV7-6
TGTGCCAGCAGCTACAATTCGGGGGGTGGGCTATTCTCCTACGAGCAGTACTTC
CASSYNSGGGLFSYEQYF
>once|-|TRBJ2-5|TRBV11-2
TGTGCCAGCAGGTGGAGTGGGGGCAGAGAGACCCAGTACTTC
CASRWSGGRETQYF
>-|-|TRBJ2-1|TRBV19
TGTGCCAGTAAGCGGGCCCTATACAATGAGCAGTTCTTC
CASKRALYNEQFF
>-|-|TRBJ2-7|TRBV30
TGTGCCTGGAGGGACAGCTCCGAGCAGTACTTC
CAWRDSSEQYF
>-|-|TRBJ1-5|TRBV6-1
TGTGCCAGCAGTGAGGGGCTGGCTCAGCCCCAGCATTTT
CASSEGLAQPQHF
>-|TRBD2|TRBJ2-1|TRBV4-1
TGCGCCAGCAGCCAATTTAGCGGGACATACAATGAGCAGTTCTTC
CASSQFSGTYNEQFF